Sequencing of this T cell receptor (beta chain) was carried out in a study of control samples from healthy donors and cancer patients (TCRdb year 2020). Preparation of the library involved the immunoSEQ multiplex PCR assay. TCRdb stores this immuneACCESS table with in-frame sequences only. Part of the clones is absent; in the studies checked, under half of the shortfall reflects unresolved V genes, and no reason is known for the rest. In this sample the table shows 91,000 or so clones, just over 90% of which occur a single time. Around 1% of the sample is held by the ten biggest clonotypes. Concerning this clone itself: Its antigen is unknown. Per-base quality was not reported, and no clone a single base away is much larger than it.

The sample comprised blood. The receptor was derived from a woman aged 30 to 39 in good health.

The CDR3 reads as follows: CASSLWQGEAFF. The sequenced DNA is TGTGCCAGCAGTCTCTGGCAGGGTGAAGCTTTCTTT. Rearrangement joined TRBV6-6 to TRBJ1-1; a tentative D match to TRBD1 spans 5 bases. V was cut back by 5 bases and J by 7 bases, leaving a gap of 11 bases between them. CDR1 and CDR2 are read off the germline V gene (reference sequence) as MNHNY and SVGAGI. The CDR3 spans 12 residues, from the cysteine through the phenylalanine. Here the CDR3 DNA is all that survives: 36 bases in frame from base 1.